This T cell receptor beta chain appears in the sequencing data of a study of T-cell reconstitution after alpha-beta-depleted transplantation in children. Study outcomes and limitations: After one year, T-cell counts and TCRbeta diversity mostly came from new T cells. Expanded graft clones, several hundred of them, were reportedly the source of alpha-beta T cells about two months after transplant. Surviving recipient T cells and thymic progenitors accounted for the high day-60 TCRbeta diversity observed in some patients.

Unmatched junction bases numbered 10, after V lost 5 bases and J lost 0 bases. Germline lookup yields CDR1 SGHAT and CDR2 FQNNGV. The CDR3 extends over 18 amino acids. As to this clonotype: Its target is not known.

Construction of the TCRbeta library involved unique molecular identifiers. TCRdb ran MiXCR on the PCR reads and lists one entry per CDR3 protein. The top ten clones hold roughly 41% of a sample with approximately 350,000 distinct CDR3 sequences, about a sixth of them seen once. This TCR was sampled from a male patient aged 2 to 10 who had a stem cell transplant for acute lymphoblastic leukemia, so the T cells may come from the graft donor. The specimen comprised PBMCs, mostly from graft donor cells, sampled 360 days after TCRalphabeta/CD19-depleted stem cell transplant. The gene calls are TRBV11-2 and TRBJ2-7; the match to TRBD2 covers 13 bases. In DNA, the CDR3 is TGTGCCAGCAGCCCCGGGACTAGCGGGATCCGAAACTCCTACGAGCAGTACTTC. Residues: CASSPGTSGIRNSYEQYF.